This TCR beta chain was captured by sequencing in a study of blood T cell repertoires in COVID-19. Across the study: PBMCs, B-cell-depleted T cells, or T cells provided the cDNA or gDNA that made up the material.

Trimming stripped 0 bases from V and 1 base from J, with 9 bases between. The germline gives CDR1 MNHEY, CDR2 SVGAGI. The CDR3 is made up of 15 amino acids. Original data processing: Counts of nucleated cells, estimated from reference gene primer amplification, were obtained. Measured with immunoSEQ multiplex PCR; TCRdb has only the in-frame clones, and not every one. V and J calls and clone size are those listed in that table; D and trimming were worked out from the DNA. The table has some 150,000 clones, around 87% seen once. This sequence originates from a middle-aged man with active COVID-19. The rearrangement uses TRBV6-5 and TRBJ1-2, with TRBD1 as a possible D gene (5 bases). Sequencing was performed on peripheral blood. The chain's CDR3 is CASSYSPGGNYGYTF. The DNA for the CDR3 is TGTGCCAGCAGTTACTCGCCGGGGGGTAACTATGGCTACACCTTC.